This TCR beta chain originates from a study of OX40 agonist ivuxolimab in advanced cancers. For the study at large: Aged 23 to 79 with a mean of about 63 years, they were less than 90% male.

After removal of 9 bases from V and 6 bases from J, the junction contained 9 bases not matched to a gene. The CDR3 has 15 residues. Germline loops: CDR1 LNHDA, CDR2 SQIVND (reference sequence). Repertoires were generated with immunoSEQ multiplex PCR, while TCRdb's copy carries only in-frame clones and drops some. The table has tens of thousands of clones, around four fifths seen once. Samples were taken at baseline and on day 1 of cycles 4 and 7. Whole-study findings and limits: Compared with CD4+, CD8+ T cells on average had more expanded clones. The authors did not determine the antigen specificity of the expanded peripheral T cells.

This clone was detected only a few times. The antigen is undetermined. The TCR originated in an adult with an advanced solid tumor such as melanoma, head and neck, liver or kidney cancer. Specimen: CD4+ or CD8+ T cells sorted from blood, collected in a trial of the OX40 agonist ivuxolimab. The rearrangement uses TRBV19 and TRBJ1-4; 11 nucleotides align to TRBD1. CDR3 DNA sequence: TGTGCCAGCCTTGCCAGGACAGGGGGCGATGAAAAACTGTTTTTT. As protein: CASLARTGGDEKLFF.